Here is one T cell receptor (beta chain) with its context. Blood was collected, under 3 ml per donor. From its re-call of the 5' RACE reads, TCRdb lists each CDR3 protein once, without DNA. The sample has 300,000 to 350,000 distinct CDR3 sequences. These data come from a study of monozygotic twins with inflammatory bowel disease. The CDR3 runs 14 residues. Germline CDR1 reads MNHEY; CDR2 reads SMNVEV (reference sequence). The sample was blood. The receptor comes from a human donor with ulcerative colitis or Crohn's disease, or a healthy co-twin of an affected twin (not recorded which). The chain recombines TRBV27 with TRBJ2-3. The CDR3 reads CASSFEPYTDTQYF.